A single TCR beta chain is shown here with its context. Its antigen is as yet unknown. This record belongs to a study of T-cell memory formation after mild COVID-19. TCRdb re-called the 5' RACE reads with MiXCR, one entry per CDR3 protein. The table shows under 700,000 distinct CDR3 sequences, with about a fifth occurring only once. Study outcomes and limitations: Largely, contracting CD4+ clones fell within CM and EM, and contracting CD8+ clones within EMRA.

The sequencing input was PBMCs or a T cell subset sorted from them (not recorded which). This clonotype was obtained from an adult woman who had mild COVID-19 (a few samples of this study predate the infection). Cell type and time point are not known.

CDR3 sequence reads: CATEEREKTDTQYF. The CDR3 DNA sequence: TGTGCCACCGAAGAGCGGGAGAAGACAGATACGCAGTATTTT. The chain is built from TRBV15 and TRBJ2-3; 8 bases line up with TRBD2. Germline V gives CDR1 LNHNV, CDR2 YYDKDF (reference sequence). V was pared by 8 bases and J by 3 bases, with 7 bases of the junction left unmatched. This CDR3 region has 14 residues.